This TCR beta chain was recovered during a study of T cell responses to AZD1222 COVID-19 vaccine. Study-level findings and limits: Repertoire sampling was restricted to post-peak T cell response timepoints. There were vaccine-associated CD4 TCRs across spike, dominant at 160-218 and 743-854. Close to half of spike-specific TCRs reportedly recognize unmutated variant regions.

TCRdb's copy holds only in-frame clones and misses some; the assay was immunoSEQ multiplex PCR. The sample includes roughly 200,000 clones, approximately 94% seen only once; the top ten take approximately 1.5%. Of note for this clone: Its antigen is as yet unknown.

The CDR3 spans 13 residues. Germline V gene sequence: CDR1 SNHLY, CDR2 FYNNEI. V was clipped by 7 bases and J by 14 bases, with 18 bases between them. This specimen was peripheral blood, taken 28 days after the second dose of the MenACWY control vaccine. This TCR came from an adult who received the MenACWY meningococcal vaccine as a control. The chain joins TRBV2 to TRBJ1-6; possibly TRBD1 for D (6 bases). The CDR3 nucleotides read TGTGCCAGCACCAACACAGGGCTCGGTACCCTCCACTTT. Translation gives CASTNTGLGTLHF.